Each of the 13 T cell receptor beta chains below was sequenced from the same sample in a study of blood T cell repertoires in COVID-19. The repertoire was sequenced with immunoSEQ multiplex PCR; TCRdb's copy has only in-frame clones and lacks some. The profile shows hundreds of thousands of clones, 75% to 85% of them singletons. Sequencing was performed on PBMCs or T cells enriched from blood (not recorded which). These receptors were taken from a man aged 25 to 45 with acute COVID-19.

This sequence joins TRBV12-1 and TRBJ2-2; the table's D call, TRBD2, was not checked against the DNA. TRBV12-1 is a pseudogene locus. The CDR3 spans 16 residues. The chain's CDR3 is CASSFQERRNTGELFF. DNA for the CDR3: TGTGCCAGCAGCTTCCAAGAGCGGAGGAACACCGGGGAGCTGTTTTTT.

This chain joins TRBV10-3 and TRBJ1-6; 10 bases fit TRBD1. This CDR3 has 15 amino acids. V trimming: 11 bases; J trimming: 5 bases; junction bases outside the gene matches: 9. Germline V lookup: CDR1 ENHRY, CDR2 SYGVKD. The DNA for the CDR3 is TGTGCCGCAAGACAGGGGGCGCACGATAATTCACCCCTCCACTTT. Encoded protein: CAARQGAHDNSPLHF.

The chain uses TRBV6-1 and TRBJ1-6, with TRBD1 as a possible D gene (6 bases). CDR3 length: 15 amino acids. The germline V gene has CDR1 MNHNS and CDR2 SASEGT. The germline V and J ends were trimmed by 1 base and 10 bases, with 14 bases remaining between them. This chain's CDR3 is CASSEVGGARSPLHF. CDR3 sequence (DNA): TGTGCCAGCAGTGAAGTAGGGGGGGCTCGATCACCCCTCCACTTT.

This chain uses TRBV18 with TRBJ2-3; possible D gene TRBD1, 5 bases. The germline V and J ends were trimmed by 0 bases and 6 bases, with 10 bases remaining between them. The CDR3 totals 14 residues. CDR1 is KGHSH and CDR2 is LQKENI in the germline V gene. CDR3: CASSPPSRVDTQYF. The CDR3 DNA is TGTGCCAGCTCACCACCGTCCAGGGTGGATACGCAGTATTTT. The whole variable domain, filled in from reference TRBV18 and TRBJ2-3, reads NAGVMQNPRHLVRRRGQEARLRCSPMKGHSHVYWYRQLPEEGLKFMVYLQKENIIDESGMPKERFSAEFPKEGPSILRIQQVVRGDSAAYFCASSPPSRVDTQYFGPGTRLTVL.

The V call is TRBV28, the J call TRBJ1-2, with 8 positions matching TRBD1. V lost 6 bases and J lost 1; bases outside the gene matches: 7. Germline V gene sequence: CDR1 MDHEN, CDR2 SYDVKM. CDR3 size: 15 residues. The CDR3, as DNA: TGTGCCAGCAGGCGGACAGGGTCGGGTAACTATGGCTACACCTTC. Translation gives CASRRTGSGNYGYTF.

The chain employs TRBV4-1 and TRBJ2-7; D ambiguous. Germline loops: CDR1 MGHRA, CDR2 YSYEKL. Deletions cut 4 bases from V and 0 bases from J, with 19 bases between. The CDR3 is made up of 17 amino acids. The CDR3 sequence is CASSPPGFWSSSYEQYF. DNA of the CDR3: TGCGCCAGCAGCCCCCCTGGTTTTTGGTCCAGCTCCTACGAGCAGTACTTC.

The chain employs TRBV27 and TRBJ2-7, with D possibly matching TRBD1 (6 bases). CDR1 is MNHEY and CDR2 is SMNVEV in the germline V gene (reference sequence). CDR3 length equals 15 residues. Trimming took 6 bases from V and 6 from J, leaving 21 bases between them. The CDR3 is CASRPQDNTGIEQYF. CDR3 sequence (DNA): TGTGCCAGCAGGCCCCAAGACAATACAGGGATCGAGCAGTACTTC.

J is TRBJ2-1 and V is TRBV5-4; 12 bases map to TRBD2. Per germline, CDR1 SGHNT and CDR2 YYREEE (reference sequence). Trimming removed 4 bases from V and 7 bases from J; junction bases left unmatched: 12. There are 17 residues in the CDR3. In nucleotides, the CDR3 is TGTGCCAGCAGCCCAACGGCTAGCGGGGGGGCGCAAAATGAGCAGTTCTTC. Encoded protein: CASSPTASGGAQNEQFF.

The chain employs TRBV4-2 and TRBJ1-3, with D hard to call. The germline V and J ends were trimmed by 2 bases and 0 bases, with 11 bases remaining between them. Germline V gene sequence: CDR1 LGHNA, CDR2 YNFKEQ. The CDR3 is 16 amino acids. The CDR3 DNA sequence: TGTGCCAGCAGCCAACCAGACACGAGCTCTGGAAACACCATATATTTT. Protein product: CASSQPDTSSGNTIYF.

The chain carries TRBV18 and TRBJ1-1, with 9 bases fitting TRBD1. After removal of 6 bases from V and 8 bases from J, the junction contained 10 bases not matched to a gene. Germline values: CDR1 KGHSH, CDR2 LQKENI. The CDR3 loop spans 14 amino acids. The CDR3 protein is CASSPGQGYAEAFF. CDR3 in DNA: TGTGCCAGCTCCCCTGGACAGGGGTATGCGGAAGCTTTCTTT. Full variable domain (missing parts from reference TRBV18 and TRBJ1-1): NAGVMQNPRHLVRRRGQEARLRCSPMKGHSHVYWYRQLPEEGLKFMVYLQKENIIDESGMPKERFSAEFPKEGPSILRIQQVVRGDSAAYFCASSPGQGYAEAFFGQGTRLTVV.

The chain uses TRBV19 and TRBJ2-2, with D maybe TRBD1 (5 bases). This CDR3 comprises 14 residues. Germline CDR1 is LNHDA and CDR2 is SQIVND (reference sequence). V shed 4 bases and J shed 4 bases, with 10 bases lying between them. CDR3 nucleotide sequence: TGTGCCAGTAGTAAGGGGTGGGCCACCGGGGAGCTGTTTTTT. It encodes CASSKGWATGELFF.

The CDR3 coding sequence is TGTGCCAGCAGGACGGGACTAGTTCCCTACGAGCAGTACTTC. Its protein product is CASRTGLVPYEQYF. This sequence joins TRBV2 and TRBJ2-7, with 8 bases identical to TRBD2. CDR3 length equals 14 residues. The germline V gene has CDR1 SNHLY and CDR2 FYNNEI. The V gene end was trimmed by 6 bases and the J gene end by 2 bases; junction bases not matched to a gene: 6. The entire variable domain, with the rest obtained from reference TRBV2 and TRBJ2-7, is as follows: EPEVTQTPSHQVTQMGQEVILRCVPISNHLYFYWYRQILGQKVEFLVSFYNNEISEKSEIFDDQFSVERPDGSNFTLKIRSTKLEDSAMYFCASRTGLVPYEQYFGPGTRLTVT.

The V gene is TRBV3-1 (or the pseudogene TRBV3-2), the J gene TRBJ2-7; D is uncertain. The CDR3 has 15 residues. CDR1 LGHDT and CDR2 YNNKEL come from the germline V gene (reference sequence). Trimming removed 2 bases at V and 3 bases at J, with 14 bases between. Written as DNA, the CDR3 is TGTGCCAGCAGCCAAAGTTATCGTGGCAGCTACGAGCAGTACTTC. Translated, it gives CASSQSYRGSYEQYF.